This T cell receptor (beta chain) appears in the sequencing data of a study of regulatory T cells in long-lasting Graves disease. Construction of the TCR beta libraries employed iRepertoire HTBI primers in conjunction with Arm-PCR of CDR3 regions. TCRdb itself ran the multiplex PCR reads through MiXCR, one entry per CDR3 protein. The sample includes about 460,000 distinct CDR3 sequences, around 15% of them seen just once. The CDR3 is made up of 18 amino acids. The germline CDR1 and CDR2 sequences are SEHNR and FQNEAQ (reference sequence). Trimming took off 2 bases at V and 0 bases at J, with 16 bases between the two ends. The time point was: newly diagnosed GD, antithyroid drugs for less than 3 months. PBMC RNA was the source of the TCR library. This clonotype was detected a few times. These records were also assigned to another study, of T cells in Graves' hyperthyroidism and ophthalmopathy.

The sample consisted of peripheral blood mononuclear cells (PBMCs), taken at new diagnosis, from a patient treated with antithyroid drugs. V and J are TRBV7-9 and TRBJ1-4; a weak D match, TRBD1 (6 bases). The TCR originated in a woman aged 45 to 65 with Graves disease. CDR3 protein: CASSLPRQEFATNEKLFF. The CDR3 bases are TGTGCCAGCAGCTTACCACGACAGGAATTTGCAACTAATGAAAAACTGTTTTTT.